This TCR beta chain was sequenced for a study of cytomegalovirus exposure and HLA in healthy donors. A multiplex PCR was run with 60 Vbeta primers and 13 Jbeta primers. TCRdb's table, derived via immunoSEQ multiplex PCR, lists solely in-frame clones and lacks some. Among approximately 160,000 clones, around 80% were seen once, and the ten largest hold approximately 1.5%. To note about this clone: What it binds is unknown.

Study-wide results and caveats: The authors enumerated over 150 TCR beta chains as linked to cytomegalovirus. Per a later analysis, 15,000 to 20,000 TCR beta sequences showed association with HLA alleles at 0.05 false discovery rate.

Trimming stripped 0 bases from V and 5 bases from J, with 18 bases between. This CDR3 has 16 amino acids. Germline V gives CDR1 SGHKS, CDR2 YYEKEE (reference sequence). V and J are TRBV5-5 and TRBJ2-7; D is unclear. The clonotype originates from a man between 35 and 55 years old in good health and CMV-seronegative. The sequencing input was PBMCs. CDR3 protein: CASSLATYKVGHEQYF. The CDR3 bases are TGTGCCAGCAGCTTGGCCACATACAAGGTGGGCCACGAGCAGTACTTC.